This T cell receptor beta chain was observed in a study of Ad26.COV2.S vaccination and SARS-CoV-2 variants (dated by TCRdb to about 2021). Concerning the study at large: Vaccine-arm donors were drawn from COV1001, a multicentre, randomized, double-blind, placebo-controlled phase I-IIa trial of Ad26.COV2.S in healthy adults. Dosing of Ad26.COV2.S was intramuscular, at either 5x10^10 or 1x10^11 viral particles, delivered as one shot or as two shots spaced 56 days apart. The specificity and breadth of SARS-CoV-2-reactive T cell receptors after Ad26.COV2.S vaccination were assessed by TCRbeta repertoire sequencing. A total of around 32 samples were included in the TCR-sequenced set, comprising roughly 20 Ad26.COV2.S vaccine recipients, 5 placebo recipients and 8 SARS-CoV-2 convalescent individuals. Trial participants were randomized into five groups of five, in which low-dose or high-dose Ad26.COV2.S was given once or twice, or placebo was given on both occasions. Blinding of investigators to trial group allocation was maintained during experiments and outcome assessment. Beyond this particular receptor, the publication reports: According to the authors, total T cell responses may have been underestimated by the TCR breadth and depth analyses. Vaccine and placebo recipients had comparable non-spike TCR breadth, which fits with the vaccine containing only spike. The study lacked the statistical power to compare responses across vaccine doses or regimens. After vaccination, spike-specific CD8+ and CD4+ T cell responses were reported to show substantial breadth. Ad26.COV2.S recipients had higher spike-specific TCR breadth than placebo recipients (P = 0.0014).

Taken from the germline V gene (reference sequence), the CDR1 and CDR2 loops are MNHEY and SMNVEV. The CDR3, cysteine through phenylalanine, is 15 amino acids long. Kept here is only the CDR3 DNA, which spans 45 bases and is read in frame from base 1. The V and J ends are trimmed by 7 bases and 4 bases, leaving 16 bases between them. The sample holds one count of this clone. Its specific antigen is unknown. No much larger clone exists at a distance of one base, and base qualities are not known. Taken with the paper, the label for treatment or condition translates to: some 20 received Ad26.COV2.S at low or high dose, single or two shots; five or six received placebo; per-sample allocation not given. For vaccine and placebo recipients, repertoires were sequenced using samples collected on day 63 after the first injection. Between 29 July and 7 August 2020, Cohort 1b enrolled about 27 adults aged 18-55 years at one site in Boston, USA. Ad26.COV2.S was a replication-incompetent adenovirus type 26 vector expressing a prefusion-stabilized SARS-CoV-2 spike protein from the original Wuhan strain.

The immunoSEQ Assay was the method used to sequence TCRbeta CDR3 regions. After extraction, genomic DNA underwent amplification by bias-controlled multiplex PCR, followed by high-throughput sequencing. The original methods were these. To quantify the absolute abundance of every unique TCRbeta CDR3 region, sequences were collapsed and filtered. T cell fraction was estimated by normalizing TCRbeta template counts to usable DNA, with usable DNA measured through amplification of reference genes found in all nucleated cells. Repertoire TCRs were annotated as SARS-CoV-2-specific by exact matching of V gene, CDR3 amino acid sequence and J gene to a known reactive TCR set. The reference SARS-CoV-2 TCR set was obtained from MIRA and was filtered for enrichment in COVID-19-positive ImmuneCODE repertoires, whereby public or cross-reactive TCRs were removed. Using the MIRA antigens, annotated TCRs were further analysed by specific ORF or by position within an ORF. Depth was the summed frequency of annotated unique rearrangements, while breadth was defined as annotated unique rearrangements over total unique productive rearrangements. Group comparisons of TCR breadth used two-sided Wilcoxon rank-sum tests. This immuneACCESS table, as held by TCRdb, lists in-frame sequences with V and J called but not all clones. Of the missing ones, under half trace to an unresolved V gene in checked studies; the others have no known cause. The V and J calls and clone size were taken over from that table, and D and trimming were inferred from the DNA. The sample table contains roughly 350,000 clones; only one count was recorded for more than 75% of them. The ten largest clones represent more than 3% of the sample.

The V and J genes are TRBV27 and TRBJ2-2; tentative D gene TRBD1, with 7 bases matching. Here the sequenced sample was peripheral blood, taken in a trial of Ad26.COV2.S vaccine versus placebo. This sequence was found in a person between 18 and 65 years old who received the Ad26.COV2.S COVID-19 vaccine or a placebo. Read as DNA, the sequence is TGTGCCAGCACTAGACAGGGACTTAGCACCGGGGAGCTGTTTTTT. It codes for CASTRQGLSTGELFF.